This T cell receptor (beta chain) originates from a study of blood T cell repertoires in COVID-19 (dated by TCRdb to 2019 to 2021). At the level of the whole study: Samples covering the acute and convalescent phases of COVID-19 were provided by collaborators in the United States, Italy and Spain. Where available, HLA class I and class II types were taken from metadata supplied by the sample provider and were not determined by assay-based typing. A de-identified subject ID, COVID-19 status, age in years and sex were almost always included in the sample metadata. The prospective study material was composed of cDNA or gDNA derived from T cells, B-cell-depleted T cells, or PBMCs. The samples were drawn from the first 160 participants of the ongoing ImmuneRACE study and from over 950 subjects provided by 6 global collaborators. The repertoires were released in a freely available public database intended as a resource for research on the immune response to SARS-CoV-2. The dataset comprised deeply sampled blood TCRbeta repertoires from subjects exposed to, actively infected with, or recovered from COVID-19.

TCRbeta CDR3 regions were amplified from genomic DNA by means of the immunoSEQ Assay, a bias-controlled multiplex PCR. Per the original workflow: Within the assay, amplification of reference gene primers was used to estimate how many nucleated cells each sample contained. To quantify the absolute abundance of each unique TCRbeta CDR3 rearrangement, sequence reads were collapsed and filtered. For each sample, productive Simpson clonality was calculated as the square root of Simpson's diversity index over productive rearrangements. This immuneACCESS table, as held by TCRdb, lists in-frame sequences with V and J called but not all clones. Of the missing ones, under half trace to an unresolved V gene in checked studies; the others have no known cause. The V and J calls and the clone size are those of that table, but D and trimming were determined from the DNA. This sample is represented by 350,000 or so clones; around 87% of them were singletons. The top ten hold approximately 6.2% of the sample.

Each collaborating institution followed its own protocols to collect whole blood in K2EDTA tubes. For TCRbeta analysis, collaborators shipped samples in one of three forms: frozen whole blood, isolated PBMCs, or DNA extracted from either of those sample types. From the germline V gene (reference sequence), CDR1 is SEHNR and CDR2 is FQNEAQ. Including the terminal cysteine and phenylalanine, the CDR3 comprises 19 residues. Of all the DNA, just the CDR3 is kept, 57 bases in frame from base 1. V is shortened by 1 base, J by 12 bases, and the region joining them spans 31 bases. Here is what the overall study found, with its caveats: The quantity of clinical and demographic metadata differed by source and by participant and was supplied without curation.

With respect to this clone: Its antigen is currently not known. The record has no base qualities; no much larger clone is one base away.

The clonotype was recovered from a young man with active or convalescent COVID-19. In this chain, TRBV7-9 is recombined with TRBJ2-4, with TRBD1 as a weak D call on 5 bases. Sequenced input: peripheral blood. The sequenced DNA: TGTGCCAGCAGCTTAGGAGGTCCCCCGCCCAGGGTACCCCCTGTGTCTCAGTACTTC. Its protein is CASSLGGPPPRVPPVSQYF.